This TCR beta chain is from a study of metastatic and nonmetastatic thyroid tumors. Across the study: It was across blood and tumor or nodule tissue from malignant and benign thyroid patients that repertoires were compared. Findings of the study overall: Within blood and tumor, benign nodules reportedly had significantly lower TCR beta diversity than malignant thyroid tumors did.

As handled by the study authors: A papillary thyroid cancer distant-metastasis classifier was built from CDR3 differences across clinicopathological groups. TCRdb re-clonotyped the PCR reads through MiXCR. These V and J calls rely on TCRdb rather than the paper's analysis. The sample includes about 30,000 clones, approximately 25% of them seen just once. The germline V gene encodes CDR1 SGHNT and CDR2 YYREEE (reference sequence). The germline V and J ends were trimmed by 5 bases and 4 bases, with 10 bases remaining between them. This CDR3 has 13 amino acids. Details on this clone: Its antigen remains unknown.

Thyroid surgery had not been preceded by any treatment in any patient. The sequence came from a female donor with papillary thyroid cancer or a benign thyroid nodule (not recorded which). Some clones in this sample may be carry-over from other donors' samples. Input material: blood. This rearrangement joins TRBV5-4 to TRBJ2-4; a weak D match, TRBD1 (5 bases). In DNA, the CDR3 is TGTGCCAGCAGGGGGTCAGGGAAAAACATTCAGTACTTC. Encoded protein: CASRGSGKNIQYF.